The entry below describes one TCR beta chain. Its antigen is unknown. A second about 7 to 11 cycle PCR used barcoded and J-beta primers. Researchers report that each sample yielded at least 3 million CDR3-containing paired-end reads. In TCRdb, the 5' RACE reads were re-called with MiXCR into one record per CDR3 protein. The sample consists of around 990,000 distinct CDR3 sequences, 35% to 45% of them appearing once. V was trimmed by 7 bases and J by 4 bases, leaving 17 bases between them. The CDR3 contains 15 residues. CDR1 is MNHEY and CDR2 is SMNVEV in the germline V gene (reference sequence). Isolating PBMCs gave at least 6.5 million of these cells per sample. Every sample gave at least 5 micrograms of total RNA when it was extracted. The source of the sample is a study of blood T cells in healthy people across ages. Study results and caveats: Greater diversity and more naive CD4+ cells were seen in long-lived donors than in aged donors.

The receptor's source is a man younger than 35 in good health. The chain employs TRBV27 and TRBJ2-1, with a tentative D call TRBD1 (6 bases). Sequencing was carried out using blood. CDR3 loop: CASTYSLGGYNEQFF. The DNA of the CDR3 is TGTGCCAGCACCTACAGCTTAGGGGGTTACAATGAGCAGTTCTTC.